The clone carrying this TCR beta chain was counted ten times or more. Its antigen remains unknown. TCRdb recomputed calls from the multiplex PCR reads with MiXCR, one row per CDR3 protein. The sample has about 220,000 distinct CDR3 sequences; 34% are singletons. Samples came from axillary lymph nodes draining the breast cancer. This record belongs to a study of breast tumors, draining lymph nodes, adjacent tissues. Regarding the study as a whole: Tumor T cell lymph node origin was a supported hypothesis, not proven.

The germline CDR1 and CDR2 sequences are MNHEY and SVGAGI. Trimming left V 6 bases short and J 2 bases short, with 11 bases between. There are 13 residues in the CDR3. V usage is TRBV6-5 and J usage is TRBJ2-7; a weak D match, TRBD1 (5 bases). This sequence was found in a female donor with breast cancer. Some clones in this sample may be carry-over from other donors' samples. Sequences were obtained from axillary lymph node tissue. In DNA form, the CDR3 reads TGTGCCAGCAGGCGTGACAGAGCCTACGAGCAGTACTTC. Protein sequence: CASRRDRAYEQYF.